This T cell receptor (beta chain) was documented in a study of human T cells and chemical hapten exposure. At the level of the study: Sensitizing treatment utilized 2% DPC over a roughly 2 cm by roughly 2 cm portion of upper inner arm skin. Study findings and constraints: DPC sensitization did not alter TCRs above 1 in 1000 frequency. Controls had significantly fewer large CDR3 similarity clusters than were formed by expanded TCRs.

Trimming removed 4 bases from V and 5 bases from J, with 12 bases in between. The CDR3 has 14 amino acids. CDR1 MNHEY and CDR2 SMNVEV come from the germline V gene (reference sequence). Time point meaning: patch test 1, 2 weeks after DPC sensitization. The sample's treatment: therapeutic diphenylcyclopropenone sensitization with weekly scalp DPC. Blood draws came first, before each patch test. TCRdb reprocessed the RACE reads via MiXCR and lists one record per CDR3 protein. The sample includes a few hundred thousand distinct CDR3 sequences, 4.8% of them seen just once. There are many counts of this clonotype. Antigen: not known.

The material sequenced was whole blood, taken in connection with sensitization to the hapten diphenylcyclopropenone (DPC). The chain employs TRBV27 and TRBJ2-1; TRBD1 is a possible D gene (6 bases). This sequence originates from a woman in her forties or fifties with alopecia areata. Some clones in this sample may be carry-over from other donors' samples. CDR3: CASSSEYRDNEQFF. CDR3 DNA: TGTGCCAGCAGTTCGGAATACAGGGACAATGAGCAGTTCTTC.